This T cell receptor (beta chain) came from a study of shared clonotypes between healthy human individuals. Profiling relied on immunoSEQ multiplex PCR, and the TCRdb table lists in-frame clones only, not all of them. The sample has nearly 1 million clones, more than 75% seen once; the top ten hold approximately 1.5%. V shed 3 bases, J shed 0 bases, and the junction held 2 bases outside the gene matches. Germline values: CDR1 SGHRS, CDR2 YFSETQ. The CDR3 consists of 15 residues. The sample was memory CD4+ T cells sorted from blood. Indicated subset: CD45RA-negative fraction. This clonotype originated in a man in his late teens or twenties in good health. The chain has TRBV5-1 and TRBJ2-1, with 8 positions matching TRBD2. The CDR3 reads CASSSTSDSYNEQFF. The CDR3 DNA follows: TGCGCCAGCAGCTCGACTAGCGACTCCTACAATGAGCAGTTCTTC.